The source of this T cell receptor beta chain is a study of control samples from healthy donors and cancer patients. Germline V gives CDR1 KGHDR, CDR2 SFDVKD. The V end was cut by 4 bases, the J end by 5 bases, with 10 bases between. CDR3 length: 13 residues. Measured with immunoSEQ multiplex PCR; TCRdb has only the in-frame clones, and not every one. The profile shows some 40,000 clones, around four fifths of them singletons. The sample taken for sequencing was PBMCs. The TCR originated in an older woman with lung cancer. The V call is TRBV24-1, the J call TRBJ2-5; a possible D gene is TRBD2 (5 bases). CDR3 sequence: CATSEEGGETQYF. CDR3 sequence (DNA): TGTGCCACCAGTGAAGAGGGCGGGGAGACCCAGTACTTC.